The following is a T cell receptor (beta chain) sequence with its context. The antigen is not known. Germline loops: CDR1 SQVTM, CDR2 ANQGSEA. CDR3 length: 13 residues. V lost 7 bases and J lost 7; bases outside the gene matches: 8. This sample was included in a study of T cell clonotyping in hematopoietic cell transplantation. Looking at the study overall: Recipients' pretransplant samples followed cytoreduction. Findings of the study overall: Pathologically expanded recipient clonotypes increased progressively from day 30 to day 180 as diversity fell.

Sequencing used immunoSEQ multiplex PCR; TCRdb keeps in-frame clones, though not all of them. Of tens of thousands of clones detected, approximately 95% appear once; the ten largest clones hold around 1.5%. The time point was: recipient sample about 28 days before transplant, after cytoreduction. The chain couples TRBV29-1 to TRBJ2-2; 8 bases map to TRBD2. Sequencing was performed on peripheral blood mononuclear cells, taken before stem cell transplant. This clonotype was obtained from a woman aged 45-65 years with acute myeloid leukemia. Some clones in this sample may be carry-over from other donors' samples. The CDR3 DNA is TGCAGCGCGGGGGGGATGACGGGCGGGGAGCTGTTTTTT. Its translation is CSAGGMTGGELFF.